Shown below are 15 T cell receptor beta chains from a single sample sequenced in a study of control samples from healthy donors and cancer patients (TCRdb year 2020). The library was prepared using the immunoSEQ multiplex PCR assay. Here the immuneACCESS table is served through TCRdb, limited to in-frame sequences with V and J called. Missing clones are a known gap in these copies; in checked studies unresolved V genes cover under half, and the rest lacks a known reason. The sample table records 150,000 to 200,000 clones; over 85% of these occur just once. Approximately 1.4% of the sample rests with the top ten. The sequenced sample consisted of blood. These receptors came from a man aged 30 to 45 in good health.

CDR3 protein: CASSLLGSYEQYF. As DNA, the CDR3 is TGCGCCAGCAGCTTGCTCGGATCCTACGAGCAGTACTTC. This chain links TRBV5-1 with TRBJ2-7; D remains ambiguous. In germline, CDR1 is SGHRS, CDR2 YFSETQ. The CDR3 is 13 amino acids. V gave up 1 base and J gave up 1 base, with 6 bases separating them.

The chain combines TRBV3-1 (or the pseudogene TRBV3-2) with TRBJ1-1, with D unclear. The V end lost 0 bases, the J end lost 7 bases, and 12 bases lay between the germline ends. The CDR3 totals 14 residues. The V gene's germline CDR1 is LGHDT and CDR2 YNNKEL (reference sequence). The CDR3 loop is CASSQEKAGGEAFF. As DNA, the CDR3 is TGTGCCAGCAGCCAAGAGAAAGCTGGTGGTGAAGCTTTCTTT.

This clone was seen a handful of times. The chain has TRBV19 and TRBJ2-7; D uncertain. CDR1 and CDR2 (germline): LNHDA, SQIVND (reference sequence). V lost 7 bases and J 3 bases, leaving 7 bases between the germline ends. The CDR3 runs to 11 residues. CDR3 DNA sequence: TGTGCCAGTAACAACAACTACGAGCAGTACTTC. Translated, it gives CASNNNYEQYF.

This chain uses TRBV6-1 with TRBJ2-3; no definite D call. This CDR3 is 14 amino acids long. Trimming cost V 2 bases and J 2 bases, with 8 bases left between them. Germline CDR1 is MNHNS and CDR2 is SASEGT. The CDR3 spells CASSESLDTDTQYF. The CDR3 DNA follows: TGTGCCAGCAGTGAATCTCTTGACACAGATACGCAGTATTTT.

The chain carries TRBV12-3 or TRBV12-4 and TRBJ2-1, with D unclear. V lost 3 bases, J lost 13 bases, and 16 bases lay in between. CDR3 length: 13 amino acids. Here the CDR3 reads CASSFGPARAQFF. For the CDR3, the DNA is TGTGCCAGCAGTTTCGGACCTGCCCGGGCCCAGTTCTTC.

The J gene is TRBJ1-1, the V gene TRBV15; the D gene is possibly TRBD1 (6 bases). Trimming pared 2 bases from V and 5 bases from J, leaving 18 bases between. CDR1 and CDR2 (germline): LNHNV, YYDKDF (reference sequence). The CDR3 loop spans 16 amino acids. The CDR3, as DNA: TGTGCCACCAGCAGAAATCGACAGGCCGCGGGTACTGAAGCTTTCTTT. Translated: CATSRNRQAAGTEAFF.

The V call is TRBV12-3 or TRBV12-4, the J call TRBJ1-5; no clear D gene. With 6 bases removed from V and 6 bases from J, the gap between germline ends came to 12 bases. This CDR3 has 13 amino acids. CDR3 sequence (DNA): TGTGCCAGCAGAAGAGAAGGGAGTCAGCCCCAGCATTTT. As protein: CASRREGSQPQHF.

The chain combines TRBV18 with TRBJ2-5, with TRBD1 identical over 9 bases. This CDR3 is built from 13 residues. The V and J ends lost 0 bases and 7 bases, in that order; junction bases with no gene match: 0. In germline, CDR1 is KGHSH, CDR2 LQKENI. The CDR3 reads CASSPPGQGTQYF. CDR3 nucleotides: TGTGCCAGCTCACCACCGGGACAGGGGACCCAGTACTTC.

This clone appeared once. This sequence joins TRBV18 and TRBJ1-4; D is ambiguous. The CDR3 covers 15 residues. Germline CDR1 KGHSH, CDR2 LQKENI. V was pared by 3 bases and J by 0 bases, with 8 bases between. DNA of the CDR3: TGTGCCAGCTCACCTCCGTTGTCAACTAATGAAAAACTGTTTTTT. Its protein product is CASSPPLSTNEKLFF.

The rearrangement links TRBV5-5 to TRBJ1-4, with no clear D. The V end was cut by 2 bases, the J end by 3 bases, with 8 bases between. The CDR3 loop spans 14 amino acids. Germline values: CDR1 SGHKS, CDR2 YYEKEE (reference sequence). The CDR3: CASSFRAANEKLFF. Written as DNA, the CDR3 is TGTGCCAGCAGCTTCCGGGCAGCTAATGAAAAACTGTTTTTT.

The chain couples TRBV29-1 to TRBJ2-1, with TRBD2 as a possible D gene (6 bases). Germline values: CDR1 SQVTM, CDR2 ANQGSEA. V lost 6 bases and J lost 10, with 10 bases in between. The CDR3 has 10 amino acids. This CDR3 is CSVGGVEQFF. The CDR3 DNA is TGCAGCGTGGGGGGTGTCGAGCAGTTCTTC.

This chain joins TRBV3-1 (or the pseudogene TRBV3-2) and TRBJ2-3; a possible D gene is TRBD1 (6 bases). Per the germline V gene, CDR1 is LGHDT and CDR2 is YNNKEL (reference sequence). Trimming took off 2 bases at V and 4 bases at J, with 10 bases between the two ends. This CDR3 region has 14 residues. CDR3 nucleotide sequence: TGTGCCAGCAGCCAAAGGGGGAGCGCAGATACGCAGTATTTT. It encodes CASSQRGSADTQYF.

The CDR3 sequence is CASSEGFVGSSGQPGNTIYF. The CDR3 region has the DNA TGTGCCAGCAGTGAAGGTTTCGTCGGGAGCTCGGGACAGCCCGGAAACACCATATATTTT. The chain uses TRBV2 and TRBJ1-3, with 7 bases that match TRBD1. J lost 4 bases, V lost 1 base, and 19 bases had no gene match. Germline V gives CDR1 SNHLY, CDR2 FYNNEI. The CDR3 length is 20 residues.

V is TRBV27 and J is TRBJ1-5; no definite D call. The CDR3 is 14 amino acids. CDR1 and CDR2 from the germline V gene are MNHEY and SMNVEV (reference sequence). V was shortened by 2 bases and J by 5 bases, with 10 bases between the two germline ends. The CDR3 DNA reads TGTGCCAGCAGTTTAGGAGGGATCGATCAGCCCCAGCATTTT. It is translated as CASSLGGIDQPQHF.

The chain couples TRBV18 to TRBJ1-3; 7 nucleotides align to TRBD1. Germline V gene lookup returns CDR1 KGHSH and CDR2 LQKENI. The CDR3 spans 16 residues. Trimming at V came to 2 bases and at J to 2 bases, leaving 6 bases not matched to a gene. The CDR3: CASSPETGDTGNTIYF. CDR3 bases: TGTGCCAGCTCACCAGAAACAGGGGACACTGGAAACACCATATATTTT.